The entry below describes one TCR beta chain. The entry originates in a study of CD8 T cells in Susac syndrome. Germline V CDR1 and CDR2: MNHEY, SVGEGT. Trimming stripped 0 bases from V and 8 bases from J, with 17 bases between. The CDR3 contains 16 residues. The sequenced target, TCR beta, came from blood CD8+ and CD4+ T cells. It was negative isolation that provided the CD8+ and CD4+ T cells, whereas TEMRA cells were enriched by FACS. Reverse transcription of roughly 0.45 to 1 ug RNA was carried out with random hexamers. An immunoSEQ multiplex PCR generated amplified TCR beta CDR3 products spanning 54 Vbeta and 13 Jbeta. Each CDR3 protein gets one entry after TCRdb re-called the immunoSEQ multiplex PCR reads with MiXCR. The sample includes fewer than 350,000 distinct CDR3 sequences, 65% to 90% seen only once; the top ten take roughly 0.21%.

Sequencing was performed on CD8+ T cells from PBMCs. This receptor was obtained from a human donor with multiple sclerosis. V usage is TRBV6-2 or TRBV6-3 and J usage is TRBJ2-1; D might be TRBD2 (6 bases). The CDR3 region is CASSYSPREGVDEQFF. The CDR3 bases are TGTGCCAGCAGTTACTCTCCGCGGGAAGGGGTCGATGAGCAGTTCTTC.